A selection of T cell receptor beta chains follows, all from one sample in a study of human thymus T cells. Some clones are missing from TCRdb's copy, which holds only in-frame ones; the method was immunoSEQ multiplex PCR. This table holds tens of thousands of clones, 90% to 95% found once. Sequenced: blood. The receptors stem from a boy in the first two years of life with a congenital heart defect but otherwise immunologically healthy. CDR3s leave out the opening cysteine and the closing phenylalanine or tryptophan.

j_gene: TRBJ1-1; len: 11; v_gene: TRBV4-1; CDR3aa: ASSLQGNTEAF
j_gene: TRBJ2-5; len: 13; v_gene: TRBV7-2; CDR3aa: ASSVARGGRETQY
j_gene: TRBJ2-3; len: 13; v_gene: TRBV7-3; CDR3aa: ASSATGGGTDTQY
j_gene: TRBJ2-7; len: 8; v_gene: TRBV28; CDR3aa: ASRGGEQY
j_gene: TRBJ2-6; len: 13; v_gene: TRBV18; CDR3aa: ASSPPGVGANVLT
j_gene: TRBJ2-5; len: 12; v_gene: TRBV9; CDR3aa: ASSGQGARETQY
j_gene: TRBJ1-2; len: 10; v_gene: TRBV2; CDR3aa: ASSTGPYGYT
j_gene: TRBJ1-1; len: 11; v_gene: TRBV19; CDR3aa: ASTVTGNTEAF
j_gene: TRBJ2-7; len: 12; v_gene: TRBV5-1; CDR3aa: ASLRGPDSYEQY
j_gene: TRBJ1-1; len: 11; v_gene: TRBV11-3; CDR3aa: ASSSSWTDEAF
j_gene: TRBJ2-5; len: 11; v_gene: TRBV6-5; CDR3aa: ASSYAVQETQY
j_gene: TRBJ2-3; len: 10; v_gene: TRBV5-1; CDR3aa: ASSLGADTQY
j_gene: TRBJ2-1; len: 13; v_gene: TRBV13; CDR3aa: ASSLSGVTYNEQF
j_gene: TRBJ2-5; len: 11; v_gene: TRBV10-3; CDR3aa: AISGTGGETQY
j_gene: TRBJ1-4; len: 12; v_gene: TRBV6-5; CDR3aa: ASSRQGGGEKLF
j_gene: TRBJ2-5; len: 10; v_gene: TRBV6-6; CDR3aa: ASSYAKETQY
j_gene: TRBJ2-1; len: 13; v_gene: TRBV27; CDR3aa: ASSNRDPSYNEQF
j_gene: TRBJ1-2; len: 13; v_gene: TRBV7-2; CDR3aa: ASSLGGQEYYGYT
j_gene: TRBJ1-1; len: 13; v_gene: TRBV19; CDR3aa: ASSIGPGLNTEAF
j_gene: TRBJ2-1; len: 15; v_gene: TRBV7-9; CDR3aa: ASSLGVRPGGLHEQF